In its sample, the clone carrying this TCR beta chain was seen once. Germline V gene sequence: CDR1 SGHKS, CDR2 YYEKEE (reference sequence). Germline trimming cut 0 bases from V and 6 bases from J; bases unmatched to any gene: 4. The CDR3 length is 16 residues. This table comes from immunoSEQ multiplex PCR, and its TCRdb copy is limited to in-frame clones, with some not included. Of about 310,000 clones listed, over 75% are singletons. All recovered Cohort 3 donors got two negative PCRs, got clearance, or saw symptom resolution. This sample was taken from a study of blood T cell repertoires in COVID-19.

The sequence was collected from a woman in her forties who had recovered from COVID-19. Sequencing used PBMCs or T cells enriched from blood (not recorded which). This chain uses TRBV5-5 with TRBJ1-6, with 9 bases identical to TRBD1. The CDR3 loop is CASSLDRDRANSPLHF. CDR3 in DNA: TGTGCCAGCAGCTTGGACCGGGACAGGGCTAATTCACCCCTCCACTTT.